What follows is one TCR beta chain and its context. Its antigen is unknown. The data originate from a study of OX40 agonist ivuxolimab in advanced cancers. Study-level information: Anti-PD-1, anti-PD-L1 or anti-CTLA-4 therapy given earlier was allowed, and 30% to 45% had some. Points from the study as a whole: Expanded clones tended on average to be more numerous among CD8+ T cells than CD4+.

This CDR3 is built from 15 residues. Germline V gene lookup returns CDR1 SNHLY and CDR2 FYNNEI. Trimming removed 6 bases from V and 8 bases from J; junction bases left unmatched: 13. TCRdb's copy holds only in-frame clones and misses some; the assay was immunoSEQ multiplex PCR. This repertoire shows 55,000 to 85,000 clones, about nine tenths found once; its top ten account for around 2.8%. This sequence was found in an adult with an advanced solid tumor such as melanoma, head and neck, liver or kidney cancer. The material sequenced was CD4+ or CD8+ T cells sorted from blood, taken in a trial of the OX40 agonist ivuxolimab. V usage is TRBV2 and J usage is TRBJ2-1; 7 nucleotides match TRBD1. The CDR3 here is CASRRNRDSGHEQFF. CDR3 bases: TGTGCCAGCAGGCGAAACCGGGACAGCGGCCATGAGCAGTTCTTC.